This TCR beta chain was identified in a study of T cell repertoires in cytomegalovirus infection. In the study overall: CMV epitopes in the study were HLA-C-restricted (recently identified) and HLA-B-restricted (well studied). Both a matching HLA type and CMV infection were indicated by public TCR beta signatures.

General observations from the study: Individuals carrying CMV plus the relevant HLA were identified by cumulative frequency of public TCR beta families.

There are 17 residues in the CDR3. Germline trimming cut 1 base from V and 1 base from J; bases unmatched to any gene: 7. Germline loops: CDR1 SEHNR, CDR2 FQNEAQ (reference sequence). In the case of this clonotype: Antigen unknown.

TCRdb itself ran the reads through MiXCR, one entry per CDR3 protein. The sample yields about 52,000 distinct CDR3 sequences, 15% to 20% seen once. The J gene is TRBJ2-5, the V gene TRBV7-9; 9 nucleotides match TRBD2. The sample in question was CD8+ T cells from cultured PBMCs, obtained from culture after CMV antigen stimulation. The clonotype was recovered from a human donor in good health (CMV status not recorded). Some clones in this sample may be carry-over from other donors' samples. Here the CDR3 DNA reads TGTGCCAGCAGCTTAGTAGGTGCGGGGGGGCTCCAAGAGACCCAGTACTTC. Translated: CASSLVGAGGLQETQYF. Combining the CDR3 with reference TRBV7-9 and TRBJ2-5 gives the whole variable domain DTGVSQNPRHKITKRGQNVTFRCDPISEHNRLYWYRQTLGQGPEFLTYFQNEAQLEKSRLLSDRFSAERPKGSFSTLEIQRTEQGDSAMYLCASSLVGAGGLQETQYFGPGTRLLVL.